Below, 19 T cell receptor beta chains from the same sample are listed, as sequenced in a study of T-cell reconstitution after alpha-beta-depleted transplantation in children (dated by TCRdb to between 2015 and 2016). To prepare the library, PCR was applied. This sample was sequenced with an Illumina HiSeq 2500. TCR libraries were prepared with molecular barcoding, using unique molecular identifiers to normalize TCRbeta repertoire quantification. TCRdb trimmed public reads at Q25 via fastp, called clones via MiXCR and kept in-frame beta chains. All rows with the same CDR3 protein become a single entry with the most common DNA and genes. The sample data list about 610,000 distinct CDR3 sequences, and about 10% of these were observed just once. The ten largest clones add up to roughly 4% of the sample. The sequencing used PBMCs from the stem cell graft donor, collected from the stem cell graft. The receptors come from a human donor who donated a stem cell graft to a child with acute myeloid leukemia.

This clonotype occurred a few times. The DNA for the CDR3 is TGTGCCAGCGTCCGACCTCCCCTAGGGGGACTATACACCAACAATGAGCAGTTCTTC. Its protein product is CASVRPPLGGLYTNNEQFF. The J gene is TRBJ2-1, the V gene TRBV6-8; TRBD2 might be the D (7 bases). CDR3 size: 19 residues. Deletions cut 8 bases from V and 5 bases from J, with 31 bases between. Per germline, CDR1 MNHGY and CDR2 SAAAGT.

This clonotype occurred a few times. This rearrangement joins TRBV6-2 or TRBV6-3 to TRBJ2-2; D is uncertain. Germline V CDR1 and CDR2: MNHEY, SVGEGT. The CDR3 loop spans 16 amino acids. V was cut by 0 bases and J by 4 bases, with 12 bases left in between. In DNA, the CDR3 is TGTGCCAGCAGTTACTCGATGGGTCTCGCCACCGGGGAGCTGTTTTTT. It specifies CASSYSMGLATGELFF.

This chain joins TRBV5-1 and TRBJ2-5, with 8 bases aligning to TRBD1. V dropped 4 bases and J dropped 4; count of bases not matched to a gene: 9. Germline values: CDR1 SGHRS, CDR2 YFSETQ. CDR3 length: 15 residues. CDR3 sequence: CASSPLGQGLETQYF. The DNA of the CDR3 is TGCGCCAGCAGCCCCCTAGGACAGGGTCTAGAGACCCAGTACTTC. The full variable domain, with the rest looked up from reference TRBV5-1 and TRBJ2-5, is KAGVTQTPRYLIKTRGQQVTLSCSPISGHRSVSWYQQTPGQGLQFLFEYFSETQRNKGNFPGRFSGRQFSNSRSEMNVSTLELGDSALYLCASSPLGQGLETQYFGPGTRLLVL.

This clonotype was counted between two and nine times. The chain is built from TRBV18 and TRBJ2-6; no definite D call. Germline V CDR1 and CDR2: KGHSH, LQKENI. This CDR3 has 15 residues. V lost 0 bases and J lost 4, with 7 bases in between. CDR3 DNA sequence: TGTGCCAGCTCACCACCGATACCAGGGGCCAACGTCCTGACTTTC. This codes for CASSPPIPGANVLTF.

At least ten counts were recorded for this clonotype. The chain is built from TRBV20-1 and TRBJ1-2; possibly TRBD1 for D (5 bases). Germline V gives CDR1 DFQATT, CDR2 SNEGSKA (reference sequence). This CDR3 has 15 residues. V lost 3 bases and J lost 8, with 22 bases in between. The CDR3 sequence is CSASMTEQALYGYTF. CDR3 bases: TGCAGTGCTAGTATGACCGAACAGGCTCTATACGGCTACACCTTC.

V and J are TRBV3-1 and TRBJ2-2; 9 positions agree with TRBD2. The junction had 20 bases not matched to a gene; V was cut back by 4 bases and J by 5 bases. The CDR3 sequence is 20 residues long. Germline CDR1 and CDR2: LGHDT and YNNKEL (reference sequence). The CDR3 is CASSRNSRPWLAGLTGELFF. DNA of the CDR3: TGTGCCAGCAGCCGAAATAGCCGCCCGTGGCTAGCGGGATTAACCGGGGAGCTGTTTTTT.

In its sample, this clonotype was seen a few times. The rearrangement links TRBV10-2 to TRBJ2-2; D is possibly TRBD1 (6 bases). The CDR3 runs to 15 residues. Germline CDR1 reads WSHSY; CDR2 reads SAAADI. V shed 6 bases and J shed 5 bases, with 16 bases lying between them. The CDR3 bases are TGCGCCAGCAGACCCGGGACAAGGAGGACCGGGGAGCTGTTTTTT. It specifies CASRPGTRRTGELFF.

This clonotype was seen ten or more times. The rearrangement joins TRBV29-1 to TRBJ1-5, with D unresolved. Germline V gene lookup returns CDR1 SQVTM and CDR2 ANQGSEA. Between the trimmed V and J ends, which lost 4 bases and 4 bases, there was a span of 8 bases. The CDR3 spans 12 residues. CDR3 loop: CSVGGNNQPQHF. CDR3 sequence (DNA): TGCAGCGTTGGAGGCAATAATCAGCCCCAGCATTTT.

In its sample, this clonotype was seen many times. V is TRBV12-3 or TRBV12-4 and J is TRBJ1-1; D gene unclear. V lost 2 bases and J lost 0, with 13 bases in between. The CDR3 is 16 residues long. CDR3 sequence: CASSLLSGVMNTEAFF. Written as DNA, the CDR3 is TGTGCCAGCAGTTTACTCTCCGGGGTTATGAACACTGAAGCTTTCTTT.

This sequence joins TRBV6-5 and TRBJ2-3; TRBD2 matches 9 bases. V lost 0 bases to trimming and J lost 2 bases; unmatched junction nucleotides: 3. Germline CDR1 and CDR2: MNHEY and SVGAGI. CDR3 length: 16 residues. In DNA, the CDR3 is TGTGCCAGCAGTTACTCGGCTAGCGGGGTCACAGATACGCAGTATTTT. Encoded protein: CASSYSASGVTDTQYF.

This clonotype was recorded many times. The genes are TRBV5-1 and TRBJ2-1; the D is unclear. The CDR3 sequence is 11 residues long. Trimming took off 4 bases at V and 13 bases at J, with 12 bases between the two ends. Germline V gives CDR1 SGHRS, CDR2 YFSETQ. CDR3 protein: CASSTDWAQFF. The CDR3 DNA sequence: TGCGCCAGCAGCACAGATTGGGCCCAGTTCTTC. The full variable domain, completed using reference TRBV5-1 and TRBJ2-1, is KAGVTQTPRYLIKTRGQQVTLSCSPISGHRSVSWYQQTPGQGLQFLFEYFSETQRNKGNFPGRFSGRQFSNSRSEMNVSTLELGDSALYLCASSTDWAQFFGPGTRLTVL.

This clonotype was detected a few times. V and J are TRBV15 and TRBJ1-1, with D uncertain. The CDR3 length is 13 residues. The germline V and J ends were trimmed by 0 bases and 7 bases, with 9 bases remaining between them. Germline V gene sequence: CDR1 LNHNV, CDR2 YYDKDF (reference sequence). The CDR3 coding sequence is TGTGCCACCAGCAGAGATCGGTTAGGTGAAGCTTTCTTT. Amino acids: CATSRDRLGEAFF.

The CDR3 coding sequence is TGTGCCAGCCTAGGGGGGGCCGACCTCACTGAAGCTTTCTTT. Translated, it gives CASLGGADLTEAFF. The chain recombines TRBV7-9 with TRBJ1-1, with D tentatively TRBD1 (6 bases). The CDR3 is 14 residues long. V lost 8 bases to trimming and J lost 4 bases, with 17 bases between them. The germline gives CDR1 SEHNR, CDR2 FQNEAQ (reference sequence).

This chain links TRBV7-2 with TRBJ2-7; 9 nucleotides match TRBD2. Unmatched junction bases numbered 7, after V lost 1 base and J lost 6 bases. In germline, CDR1 is SGHTA, CDR2 FQGNSA. This CDR3 has 15 amino acids. The CDR3 sequence: CASSLDGLAGSEQYF. The CDR3, as DNA: TGTGCCAGCAGCTTAGACGGGCTAGCGGGATCCGAGCAGTACTTC.

This clonotype was counted at least ten times. The chain carries TRBV12-3 or TRBV12-4 and TRBJ2-1, with 7 bases identical to TRBD2. V dropped 6 bases and J dropped 6; count of bases not matched to a gene: 5. The CDR3 runs to 13 residues. This CDR3 reads CASRPPSGNEQFF. For the CDR3, the DNA is TGTGCCAGCAGACCCCCTAGCGGCAATGAGCAGTTCTTC.

This chain links TRBV11-2 with TRBJ1-5, with D unclear. There are 15 residues in the CDR3. Germline V gives CDR1 SGHAT, CDR2 FQNNGV. Trimming removed 5 bases at V and 8 bases at J, with 19 bases between. CDR3 sequence (DNA): TGTGCCAGCAGCCCCGGGCGGATCCACCGGGAGCCCCAGCATTTT. Translated: CASSPGRIHREPQHF.

This clonotype was detected a few times. CDR3 DNA sequence: TGTGCCAGCATGAGTACAGGGGGCTTTGGGGCCAACGTCCTGACTTTC. Its protein product is CASMSTGGFGANVLTF. V and J are TRBV6-2 or TRBV6-3 and TRBJ2-6, with 9 nucleotides matching TRBD1. This CDR3 comprises 16 residues. CDR1 and CDR2 from the germline V gene are MNHEY and SVGEGT. Germline trimming cut 7 bases from V and 3 bases from J; bases unmatched to any gene: 7.

This clonotype was counted a few times. The chain is built from TRBV12-3 or TRBV12-4 and TRBJ1-6; tentatively, D is TRBD1 (6 bases). The ends were cut back, 5 bases at V and 5 bases at J, with 13 bases in the middle. The CDR3 covers 15 residues. CDR3 region: CASSPGQTDNSPLHF. For the CDR3, the DNA is TGTGCCAGCAGTCCCGGACAGACGGATAATTCACCCCTCCACTTT.

This clonotype has only a few counts. The J gene is TRBJ1-1, the V gene TRBV9, with no clear D. This CDR3 is built from 15 residues. Trimming removed 3 bases from V and 0 bases from J, with 12 bases in between. Germline CDR1 and CDR2: SGDLS and YYNGEE. CDR3 sequence: CASSANPTVNTEAFF. As DNA, the CDR3 is TGTGCCAGCAGCGCGAACCCGACGGTGAACACTGAAGCTTTCTTT.